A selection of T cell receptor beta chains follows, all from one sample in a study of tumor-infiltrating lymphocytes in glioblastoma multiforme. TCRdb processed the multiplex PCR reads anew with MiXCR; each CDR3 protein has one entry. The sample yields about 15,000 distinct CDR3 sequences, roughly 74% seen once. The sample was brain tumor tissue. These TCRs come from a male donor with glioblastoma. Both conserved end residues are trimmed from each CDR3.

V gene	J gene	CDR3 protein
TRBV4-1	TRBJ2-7	ANSQDWGYEQY
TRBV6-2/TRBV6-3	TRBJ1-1	ASSYGFGGMNEAF
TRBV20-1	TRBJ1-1	SARDTVITEAF
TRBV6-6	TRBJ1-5	ASSYSRGGPQPQH
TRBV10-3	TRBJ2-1	ATYPGLAEDEQF
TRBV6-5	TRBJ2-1	SSSMGLEYNEQF
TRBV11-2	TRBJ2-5	ASGIPGGGQETQY
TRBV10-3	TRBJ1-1	AIREATGANTEAF
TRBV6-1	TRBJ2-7	ASSELAEEYEQY
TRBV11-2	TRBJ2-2	ASSRTEVNTGELF
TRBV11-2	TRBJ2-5	ASNSGTGGETQY
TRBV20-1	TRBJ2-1	SASRPGLAGMDEQF
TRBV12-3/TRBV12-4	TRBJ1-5	ASSLERSHQPQH
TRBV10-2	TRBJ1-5	AGRGAGRNQPQY
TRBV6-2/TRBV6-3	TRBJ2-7	ASSPGTSVYEQY
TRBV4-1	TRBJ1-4	ASSPAGTASNEKLF
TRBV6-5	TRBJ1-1	ASSYPDNTEAF
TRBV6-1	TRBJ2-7	ASSRTGSYEQY
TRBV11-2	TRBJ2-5	ASSRTSGKETQY
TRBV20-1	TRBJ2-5	SSTAQGIETQY
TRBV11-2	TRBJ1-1	ASRPGGTGTEANTEAF
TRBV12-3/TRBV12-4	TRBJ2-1	ASIYDRRAASAYNEQF
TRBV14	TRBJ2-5	ASSQEQTGGTQY
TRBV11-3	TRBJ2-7	ASSLGRGPYEQY